The 24 T cell receptor beta chains below come from one sample, sequenced in a study of molecular identifiers for immune sequencing clone quantification. In TCRdb, the PCR reads were re-called with MiXCR into one record per CDR3 protein. The sample has 490,000 or so distinct CDR3 sequences, around 23% seen once. Sequenced: naive CD8+ T cells from blood, with Jurkat cell RNA spiked in. The subset here: FACS-sorted CD8+CD4-CCR7+CD45RA+ naive T cells. These receptors all come from a human donor in good health. Some libraries in this study had Jurkat cell RNA spiked in.

This clonotype was observed a handful of times. The chain carries TRBV19 and TRBJ2-3; tentatively, D is TRBD2 (6 bases). The CDR3 consists of 14 residues. V shed 3 bases and J shed 4 bases, with 11 bases lying between them. The germline CDR1 and CDR2 sequences are LNHDA and SQIVND (reference sequence). CDR3 nucleotide sequence: TGTGCCAGTAGTATTATGGCTAGCGCAGATACGCAGTATTTT. Amino acids: CASSIMASADTQYF.

The chain uses TRBV6-5 and TRBJ2-4, with D unresolved. Trimming cost V 11 bases and J 1 base, with 12 bases left between them. The CDR3 extends over 13 amino acids. Germline V CDR1 and CDR2: MNHEY, SVGAGI. The CDR3 protein is CARRPFAKNIQYF. In DNA, the CDR3 is TGTGCCCGCCGTCCTTTTGCCAAAAACATTCAGTACTTC.

The chain couples TRBV7-9 to TRBJ1-4; D call uncertain. In germline, CDR1 is SEHNR, CDR2 FQNEAQ (reference sequence). The CDR3 totals 16 residues. Trimming removed 5 bases from V and 7 bases from J, with 20 bases in between. In nucleotides, the CDR3 is TGTGCCAGCAGCCCGGAAGGTGACCACCGGGGTGAAAAACTGTTTTTT. Its protein is CASSPEGDHRGEKLFF.

The rearrangement links TRBV24-1 to TRBJ2-5, with TRBD2 identical over 13 bases. Trimming at V came to 2 bases and at J to 4 bases, leaving 9 bases not matched to a gene. From germline, CDR1 is KGHDR and CDR2 SFDVKD. CDR3 length: 18 residues. The CDR3 bases are TGTGCCACCAGTGATTCCCAACTAGCGGGAGGGCTCTCAGAGACCCAGTACTTC. Residues: CATSDSQLAGGLSETQYF.

About this clonotype itself: This may arise from a read error, as a much more abundant clone is one base away. The rearrangement links TRBV7-6 to TRBJ1-1, with D perhaps matching TRBD1 (5 bases). CDR3 size: 13 residues. Per the germline V gene, CDR1 is SGHVS and CDR2 is FNYEAQ. DNA for the CDR3: TGTGCCAGCAGCTTAGAGATTGGGACTGAAGCTTCCTTT. It yields the protein CASSLEIGTEASF.

The V and J genes are TRBV11-2 and TRBJ1-2, with 9 nucleotides matching TRBD1. CDR3 length equals 18 residues. Germline V gene lookup returns CDR1 SGHAT and CDR2 FQNNGV. The trim removed 3 bases at V and 8 bases at J, leaving 19 bases unmatched. CDR3 region: CASSFQVTGGSWGRGYTF. The CDR3 DNA reads as TGTGCCAGCAGCTTTCAAGTGACAGGGGGTTCCTGGGGACGGGGCTACACCTTC.

This clonotype showed up many times. V is TRBV5-1 and J is TRBJ2-5, with unresolved D. The CDR3 contains 12 residues. Germline CDR1 is SGHRS and CDR2 is YFSETQ. V was clipped by 5 bases and J by 5 bases, with 10 bases between them. The CDR3 DNA sequence: TGCGCCAGCAGACTCGGAAGCGAGACCCAGTACTTC. As protein: CASRLGSETQYF.

For this clonotype: Lacking the conserved final phenylalanine or tryptophan, this CDR3 likely reflects a read error. This chain links TRBV19 with TRBJ1-5; D gene uncertain. Germline V gives CDR1 LNHDA, CDR2 SQIVND (reference sequence). Between the trimmed V and J ends, which lost 4 bases and 1 base, there was a span of 11 bases. The CDR3 is made up of 15 amino acids. CDR3 amino acids: CASSNGGRSNQPQHL. The CDR3 DNA is TGTGCCAGTAGTAATGGAGGTCGAAGCAATCAGCCCCAGCATTTA.

This clonotype has a count of ten or more. This rearrangement joins TRBV29-1 to TRBJ1-1; possibly TRBD1 for D (6 bases). This CDR3 comprises 13 residues. V lost 3 bases to trimming and J lost 5 bases, with 13 bases between them. Germline V gene lookup returns CDR1 SQVTM and CDR2 ANQGSEA. The CDR3 here is CSVDQGQGTEAFF. In DNA, the CDR3 is TGCAGCGTTGACCAGGGGCAGGGTACTGAAGCTTTCTTT.

This clonotype came up many times. This sequence joins TRBV4-3 and TRBJ1-5; TRBD1 is a possible D gene (5 bases). The germline V gene encodes CDR1 LGHNA and CDR2 YSLEER. The length of the CDR3 is 17 residues. V was pared by 0 bases and J by 0 bases, with 12 bases between. The CDR3 spells CASSQDSAGYSNQPQHF. The CDR3 DNA reads TGCGCCAGCAGCCAAGATTCGGCAGGGTATAGCAATCAGCCCCAGCATTTT.

V gene TRBV4-1 combines with J gene TRBJ1-1, with D hard to call. CDR3 length equals 15 residues. CDR1 MGHRA and CDR2 YSYEKL come from the germline V gene. The ends were cut back, 3 bases at V and 1 base at J, with 12 bases in the middle. The CDR3 DNA reads TGCGCCAGCAGCCACCCACCCCCGGGGAACACTGAAGCTTTCTTT. It specifies CASSHPPPGNTEAFF.

The chain is built from TRBV25-1 and TRBJ1-2; D remains ambiguous. The germline gives CDR1 MGHDK, CDR2 SYGVNS. This CDR3 has 15 amino acids. Trimming left V 1 base short and J 6 bases short, with 15 bases between. Here the CDR3 DNA reads TGTGCCAGCAGTGAATTAGGAAGGCATGACGATGGCTACACCTTC. Amino acid sequence: CASSELGRHDDGYTF.

Note on this clonotype: Because the CDR3 is missing its conserved closing phenylalanine or tryptophan, this is likely a read error. This rearrangement joins TRBV4-1 to TRBJ2-7; a possible D gene is TRBD1 (5 bases). CDR1 MGHRA and CDR2 YSYEKL come from the germline V gene. V lost 4 bases, J lost 2 bases, and 12 bases lay in between. The CDR3 covers 14 residues. CDR3 sequence (DNA): TGCGCCAGCAGCCCGGAGATGACAGCCTACGAGCAGTACCTC. Protein: CASSPEMTAYEQYL.

This clonotype showed up just a few times. This chain uses TRBV2 with TRBJ1-1; D call uncertain. This CDR3 comprises 10 residues. Trimming shortened V by 8 bases and J by 4 bases, and 5 bases separated the two germline ends. From germline, CDR1 is SNHLY and CDR2 FYNNEI. CDR3 sequence: CASLVTEAFF. The CDR3 nucleotides are TGTGCCAGCCTCGTCACTGAAGCTTTCTTT. Full variable domain (rest looked up from reference TRBV2 and TRBJ1-1): EPEVTQTPSHQVTQMGQEVILRCVPISNHLYFYWYRQILGQKVEFLVSFYNNEISEKSEIFDDQFSVERPDGSNFTLKIRSTKLEDSAMYFCASLVTEAFFGQGTRLTVV.

This clonotype was recorded once. A single base separates this from a much larger clone, so it may be a read error. The gene calls are TRBV7-9 and TRBJ1-1; 8 bases line up with TRBD1. The CDR3 is 12 amino acids. Per the germline V gene, CDR1 is SEHNR and CDR2 is FQNEAQ (reference sequence). V was pared by 6 bases and J by 10 bases, with 7 bases of the junction left unmatched. CDR3 residues: CASSDRGSGAFF. CDR3 nucleotide sequence: TGTGCCAGCAGTGACAGGGGCTCTGGAGCTTTCTTT.

This clonotype was seen once. A read error may produce the germline difference seen at one junction end. The V and J genes are TRBV7-9 and TRBJ2-1; maybe TRBD1 (6 bases). This CDR3 has 15 residues. Germline V lookup: CDR1 SEHNR, CDR2 FQNEAQ (reference sequence). The CDR3 spells CASSRGQSSYNERFF. The DNA of the CDR3 is TGTGCCAGCAGCCGCGGACAGAGCTCCTACAATGAGCGGTTCTTC.

Details on this clonotype: Germline is not matched at one junction end, which may reflect a read error. DNA of the CDR3: TGTGCCGGCAGTTTTACACGAGGGACCAAAAACATTCAGTGCTTC. This gives the protein CAGSFTRGTKNIQCF. The genes are TRBV12-3 or TRBV12-4 and TRBJ2-4; D tentatively reads TRBD1 or TRBD2 (5 bases each). CDR3 length: 15 residues.

To note about this clonotype: Possible read error: a much larger clone is one base away. The rearrangement links TRBV6-2 or TRBV6-3 to TRBJ2-3; D is ambiguous. CDR1 MNHEY and CDR2 SVGEGT come from the germline V gene. The CDR3 spans 12 residues. For the CDR3, the DNA is TGTGCCAGCAGTTACTCTACTCCCGCCCACCATTTT. Encoded protein: CASSYSTPAHHF.

J is TRBJ2-7 and V is TRBV27, with 9 bases fitting TRBD2. The CDR3 is 16 amino acids. The germline V gene has CDR1 MNHEY and CDR2 SMNVEV (reference sequence). V trimming: 5 bases; J trimming: 4 bases; junction bases outside the gene matches: 12. As DNA, the CDR3 is TGTGCCAGCAGTGATCGGACTAGCGCCACGACTTACGAGCAGTACTTC. The encoded protein is CASSDRTSATTYEQYF.

This clonotype turned up a few times. The chain joins TRBV18 to TRBJ2-7, with 9 positions matching TRBD1. Germline loops: CDR1 KGHSH, CDR2 LQKENI. V shed 2 bases and J 5 bases; nucleotides not matched to a gene: 7. This CDR3 comprises 15 residues. CDR3 sequence: CASSPTGTGPHEQYF. The DNA for the CDR3 is TGTGCCAGCTCACCAACCGGGACAGGGCCCCACGAGCAGTACTTC.

The chain carries TRBV6-1 and TRBJ2-7; a possible D gene is TRBD1 (6 bases). The CDR3 covers 15 residues. Trimming stripped 6 bases from V and 2 bases from J, with 17 bases between. Looked up from germline, CDR1 is MNHNS and CDR2 is SASEGT. CDR3 nucleotide sequence: TGTGCCAGCAGACTAACAGGGTTGGGGACCTACGAGCAGTACTTC. Protein: CASRLTGLGTYEQYF.

About this clonotype: Just one base apart from a much larger clone, this may be a read error. V gene TRBV4-1 combines with J gene TRBJ2-5, with 7 positions matching TRBD2. The CDR3 sequence is 15 residues long. Germline CDR1 MGHRA, CDR2 YSYEKL. CDR3 nucleotides: TGCGCCAGCAGCCAAGAGGGGAGGGTCCAAGAGCCCCAGTACTTC. Amino acids: CASSQEGRVQEPQYF.

This chain connects TRBV13 to TRBJ2-7, with 9 nucleotides matching TRBD2. Germline V gene lookup returns CDR1 PRHDT and CDR2 FYEKMQ (reference sequence). The V segment lost 3 bases and the J segment 2 bases; nucleotides outside the gene matches: 2. The CDR3 runs to 14 residues. CDR3 sequence reads: CASSFLAGTYEQYF. CDR3 DNA sequence: TGTGCCAGCAGCTTTCTAGCGGGGACCTACGAGCAGTACTTC.

At least ten counts were recorded for this clonotype. The chain joins TRBV7-9 to TRBJ1-1; a possible D gene is TRBD1 (5 bases). Germline V gene lookup returns CDR1 SEHNR and CDR2 FQNEAQ (reference sequence). The CDR3 consists of 13 residues. V dropped 4 bases and J dropped 0 bases, with 6 bases sitting between them. The chain's CDR3 is CASSSTVNTEAFF. The CDR3 region has the DNA TGTGCCAGCAGCTCGACAGTGAACACTGAAGCTTTCTTT.